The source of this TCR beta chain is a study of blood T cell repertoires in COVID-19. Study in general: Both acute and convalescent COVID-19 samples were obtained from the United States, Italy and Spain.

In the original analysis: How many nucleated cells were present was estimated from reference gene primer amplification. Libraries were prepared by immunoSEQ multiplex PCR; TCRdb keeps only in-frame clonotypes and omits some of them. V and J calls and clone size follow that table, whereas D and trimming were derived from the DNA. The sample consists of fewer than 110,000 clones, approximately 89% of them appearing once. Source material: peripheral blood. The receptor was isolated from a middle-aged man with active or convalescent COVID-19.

This chain's CDR3 is CASSFRQGDSPLHF. For the CDR3, the DNA is TGTGCCAGCAGCTTTCGACAGGGAGATTCACCCCTCCACTTT. The J gene is TRBJ1-6, the V gene TRBV5-5; 7 positions agree with TRBD1. The V segment lost 2 bases and the J segment 8 bases; nucleotides outside the gene matches: 4. The CDR3 spans 14 residues. CDR1 and CDR2 (germline): SGHKS, YYEKEE (reference sequence). Complete variable domain (other parts from reference TRBV5-5 and TRBJ1-6): DAGVTQSPTHLIKTRGQQVTLRCSPISGHKSVSWYQQVLGQGPQFIFQYYEKEERGRGNFPDRFSARQFPNYSSELNVNALLLGDSALYLCASSFRQGDSPLHFGNGTRLTVT.